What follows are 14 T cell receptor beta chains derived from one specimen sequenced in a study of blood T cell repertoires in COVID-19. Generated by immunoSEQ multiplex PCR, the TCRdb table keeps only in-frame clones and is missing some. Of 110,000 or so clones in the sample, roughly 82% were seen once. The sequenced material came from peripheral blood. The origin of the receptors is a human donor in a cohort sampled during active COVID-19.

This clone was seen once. The CDR3 reads CASSQGGGQETQYF. In DNA, the CDR3 is TGTGCCAGCAGCCAAGGCGGGGGGCAAGAGACCCAGTACTTC. The chain uses TRBV3-1 (or the pseudogene TRBV3-2) and TRBJ2-5, with 8 bases aligning to TRBD2. CDR3 length: 14 amino acids. CDR1 is LGHDT, CDR2 YNNKEL, per germline (reference sequence). V trimming: 1 base; J trimming: 2 bases; junction bases outside the gene matches: 0.

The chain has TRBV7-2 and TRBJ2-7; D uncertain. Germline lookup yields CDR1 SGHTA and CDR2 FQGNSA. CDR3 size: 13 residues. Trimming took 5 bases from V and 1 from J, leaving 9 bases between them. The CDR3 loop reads CASSQSISYEQYF. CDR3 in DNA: TGTGCCAGCAGCCAAAGCATTTCCTACGAGCAGTACTTC.

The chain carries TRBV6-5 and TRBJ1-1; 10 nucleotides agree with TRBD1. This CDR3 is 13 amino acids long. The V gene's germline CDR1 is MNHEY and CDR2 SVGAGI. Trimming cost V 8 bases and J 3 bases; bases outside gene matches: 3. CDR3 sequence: CASRQGADTEAFF. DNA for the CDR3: TGTGCCAGCCGACAGGGGGCGGACACTGAAGCTTTCTTT.

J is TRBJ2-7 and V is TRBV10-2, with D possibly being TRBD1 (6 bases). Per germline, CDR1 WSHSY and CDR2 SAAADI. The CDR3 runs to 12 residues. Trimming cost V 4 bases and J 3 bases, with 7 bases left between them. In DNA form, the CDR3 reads TGCGCCAGCAGTGTAGGGGGCTACGAGCAGTACTTC. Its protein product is CASSVGGYEQYF.

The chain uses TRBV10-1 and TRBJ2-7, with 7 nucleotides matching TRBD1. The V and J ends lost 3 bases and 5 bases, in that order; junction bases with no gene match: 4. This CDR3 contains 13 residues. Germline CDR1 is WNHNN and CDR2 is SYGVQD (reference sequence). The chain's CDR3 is CASSDPTGDEQYF. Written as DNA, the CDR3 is TGCGCCAGCAGTGACCCAACAGGGGACGAGCAGTACTTC.

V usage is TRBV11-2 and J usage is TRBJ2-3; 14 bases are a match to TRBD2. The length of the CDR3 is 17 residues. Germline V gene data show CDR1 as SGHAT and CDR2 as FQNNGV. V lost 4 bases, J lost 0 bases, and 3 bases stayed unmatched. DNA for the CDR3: TGTGCCAGCAGCTCAGGACTAGCGGGGGGAAGCACAGATACGCAGTATTTT. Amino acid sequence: CASSSGLAGGSTDTQYF.

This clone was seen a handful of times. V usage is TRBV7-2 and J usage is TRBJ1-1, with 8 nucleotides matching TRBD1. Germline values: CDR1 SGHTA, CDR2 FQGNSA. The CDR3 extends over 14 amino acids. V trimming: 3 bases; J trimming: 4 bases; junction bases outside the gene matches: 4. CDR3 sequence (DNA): TGTGCCAGCAGCTTCCAAGGACAGGGCACTGAAGCTTTCTTT. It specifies CASSFQGQGTEAFF.

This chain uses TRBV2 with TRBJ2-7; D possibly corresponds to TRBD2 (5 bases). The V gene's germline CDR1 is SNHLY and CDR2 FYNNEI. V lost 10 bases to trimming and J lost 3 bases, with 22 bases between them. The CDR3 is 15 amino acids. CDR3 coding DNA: TGTGCCACCACCCCCGGTTCGGGATTGGGCTACGAGCAGTACTTC. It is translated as CATTPGSGLGYEQYF.

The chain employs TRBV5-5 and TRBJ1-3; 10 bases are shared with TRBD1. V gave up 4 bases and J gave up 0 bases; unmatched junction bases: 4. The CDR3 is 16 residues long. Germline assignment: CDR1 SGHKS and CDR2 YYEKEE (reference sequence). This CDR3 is CASSTWTGGSGNTIYF. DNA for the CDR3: TGTGCCAGCAGCACTTGGACAGGGGGCTCTGGAAACACCATATATTTT.

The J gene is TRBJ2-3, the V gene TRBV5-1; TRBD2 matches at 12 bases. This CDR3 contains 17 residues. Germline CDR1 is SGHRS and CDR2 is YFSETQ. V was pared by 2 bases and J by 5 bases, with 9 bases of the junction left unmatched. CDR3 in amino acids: CASSFRRTSGVGDTQYF. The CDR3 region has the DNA TGCGCCAGCAGCTTTCGCCGGACTAGCGGGGTAGGAGATACGCAGTATTTT. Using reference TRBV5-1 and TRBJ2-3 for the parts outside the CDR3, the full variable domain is KAGVTQTPRYLIKTRGQQVTLSCSPISGHRSVSWYQQTPGQGLQFLFEYFSETQRNKGNFPGRFSGRQFSNSRSEMNVSTLELGDSALYLCASSFRRTSGVGDTQYFGPGTRLTVL.

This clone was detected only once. The DNA of the CDR3 is TGTGCCAGCAGCCCGCCCCCGGGGGAATGGACCTACGAGCAGTACTTC. This encodes CASSPPPGEWTYEQYF. The chain carries TRBV5-6 and TRBJ2-7; a weak D match, TRBD2 (6 bases). Looked up from germline, CDR1 is SGHDT and CDR2 is YYEEEE. This CDR3 has 16 residues. The V end was cut by 4 bases, the J end by 2 bases, with 19 bases between.

This chain's CDR3 is CASGGEGENEQFF. CDR3 bases: TGTGCTAGCGGGGGGGAGGGAGAGAATGAGCAGTTCTTC. The chain joins TRBV7-9 to TRBJ2-1; 11 nucleotides match TRBD2. The CDR3 totals 13 residues. From germline, CDR1 is SEHNR and CDR2 FQNEAQ (reference sequence).

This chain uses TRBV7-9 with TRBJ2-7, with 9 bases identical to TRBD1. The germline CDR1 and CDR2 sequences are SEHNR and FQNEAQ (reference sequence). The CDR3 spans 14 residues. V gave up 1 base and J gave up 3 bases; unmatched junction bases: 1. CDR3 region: CASSLGQGGYEQYF. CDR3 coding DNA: TGTGCCAGCAGCTTAGGACAGGGGGGCTACGAGCAGTACTTC.

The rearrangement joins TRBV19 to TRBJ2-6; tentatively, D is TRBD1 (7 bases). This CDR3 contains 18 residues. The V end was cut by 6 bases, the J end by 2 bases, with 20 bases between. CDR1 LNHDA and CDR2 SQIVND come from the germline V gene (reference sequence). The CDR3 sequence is CASSPTGQGGTGANVLTF. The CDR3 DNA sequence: TGTGCCAGTAGCCCTACTGGGCAGGGGGGAACTGGGGCCAACGTCCTGACTTTC.